Below, 23 T cell receptor beta chains from the same sample are listed, as sequenced in a study of T cell changes during pregnancy in multiple sclerosis. The repertoire was sequenced with immunoSEQ multiplex PCR; TCRdb's copy has only in-frame clones and lacks some. Found here are around 100,000 clones, over 80% of them singletons; the top ten hold just under 2%. Sequenced here: peripheral blood, sampled after pregnancy. These receptors were obtained from a female donor with multiple sclerosis, enrolled in a pregnancy study.

The V gene is TRBV5-4, the J gene TRBJ2-5, with D possibly matching TRBD2 (6 bases). Germline assignment: CDR1 SGHNT and CDR2 YYREEE (reference sequence). The CDR3 totals 14 residues. Trimming removed 4 bases from V and 2 bases from J, with 12 bases in between. The CDR3 spells CASSPGGVQETQYF. CDR3 sequence (DNA): TGTGCCAGCAGCCCAGGCGGGGTTCAAGAGACCCAGTACTTC.

The chain links TRBV9 to TRBJ2-7; 8 positions agree with TRBD2. The junction had 8 bases not matched to a gene; V was cut back by 4 bases and J by 5 bases. CDR1 is SGDLS and CDR2 is YYNGEE in the germline V gene. This CDR3 comprises 14 residues. This CDR3 reads CASSPGVAGHEQYF. CDR3 DNA sequence: TGTGCCAGCAGCCCCGGGGTAGCGGGACACGAGCAGTACTTC.

A remark on this clone: The same CDR3 is also encoded by other DNA sequences in this sample. The chain has TRBV19 and TRBJ2-2; 9 bases are a match to TRBD1. This CDR3 has 15 residues. V dropped 6 bases and J dropped 4; count of bases not matched to a gene: 6. Germline V CDR1 and CDR2: LNHDA, SQIVND (reference sequence). The CDR3 region has the DNA TGTGCCAGTAGGCCGGGACAGGGTGGCACCGGGGAGCTGTTTTTT. Its protein product is CASRPGQGGTGELFF. The full variable domain, with the rest looked up from reference TRBV19 and TRBJ2-2, is DGGITQSPKYLFRKEGQNVTLSCEQNLNHDAMYWYRQDPGQGLRLIYYSQIVNDFQKGDIAEGYSVSREKKESFPLTVTSAQKNPTAFYLCASRPGQGGTGELFFGEGSRLTVL.

The chain has TRBV7-6 and TRBJ2-7; D gene unclear. V lost 5 bases and J 6 bases, leaving 11 bases between the germline ends. CDR1 and CDR2 from the germline V gene are SGHVS and FNYEAQ. The CDR3 is 12 residues long. In DNA, the CDR3 is TGTGCCAGCAGCCGAGGAGAGTTCGAGCAGTACTTC. Translation gives CASSRGEFEQYF.

The V call is TRBV7-2, the J call TRBJ1-6; D gene uncertain. The CDR3 runs to 15 residues. Trimming removed 5 bases from V and 2 bases from J, with 10 bases in between. Germline CDR1 and CDR2: SGHTA and FQGNSA. The CDR3 DNA sequence: TGTGCCAGCAGCCCGGGTCTAACCTATAATTCACCCCTCCACTTT. Translating it yields CASSPGLTYNSPLHF. The whole variable domain, filled in from reference TRBV7-2 and TRBJ1-6, reads GAGVSQSPSNKVTEKGKDVELRCDPISGHTALYWYRQSLGQGLEFLIYFQGNSAPDKSGLPSDRFSAERTGGSVSTLTIQRTQQEDSAVYLCASSPGLTYNSPLHFGNGTRLTVT.

The rearrangement uses TRBV27 and TRBJ1-1; 9 bases map to TRBD1. Germline CDR1 reads MNHEY; CDR2 reads SMNVEV (reference sequence). This CDR3 contains 15 residues. V shed 7 bases, J shed 10 bases, and the junction held 16 bases outside the gene matches. CDR3: CASTQSGTGRFGAFF. The DNA for the CDR3 is TGTGCCAGCACCCAGTCGGGGACAGGGAGGTTCGGAGCTTTCTTT.

The V and J genes are TRBV28 and TRBJ2-7; the D gene is possibly TRBD1 (5 bases). This CDR3 comprises 12 residues. Germline-derived CDR1 and CDR2 are MDHEN and SYDVKM. Trimming took off 5 bases at V and 2 bases at J, with 7 bases between the two ends. CDR3 loop: CASSPGTYEQYF. The CDR3 coding sequence is TGTGCCAGCAGTCCAGGGACCTACGAGCAGTACTTC.

CDR3 protein: CASSRDRGTYEQYF. Here the CDR3 DNA reads TGTGCCAGCAGTCGGGACAGGGGGACCTACGAGCAGTACTTC. This rearrangement joins TRBV27 to TRBJ2-7; 11 nucleotides match TRBD1. The CDR3 runs 14 residues. Germline loops: CDR1 MNHEY, CDR2 SMNVEV (reference sequence). J was trimmed by 2 bases and V by 5 bases; bases with no gene match: 2.

The chain is built from TRBV5-1 and TRBJ2-2; tentative D call: TRBD2 (5 bases). Germline V gives CDR1 SGHRS, CDR2 YFSETQ. Trimming left V 1 base short and J 2 bases short, with 9 bases between. The CDR3 consists of 15 residues. The CDR3 reads CASSLIGVNTGELFF. The CDR3 region has the DNA TGCGCCAGCAGCTTGATCGGGGTAAACACCGGGGAGCTGTTTTTT.

The chain combines TRBV7-2 with TRBJ2-2; a possible D gene is TRBD2 (6 bases). Trimming removed 2 bases at V and 4 bases at J, with 14 bases between. CDR1 and CDR2 (germline): SGHTA, FQGNSA. There are 16 residues in the CDR3. CDR3 residues: CASSLLRELGTGELFF. In DNA, the CDR3 is TGTGCCAGCAGCTTATTGCGGGAACTGGGCACCGGGGAGCTGTTTTTT.

The chain carries TRBV5-6 and TRBJ1-2; 7 nucleotides align to TRBD1. CDR1 and CDR2 (germline): SGHDT, YYEEEE. J was trimmed by 1 base and V by 2 bases; bases with no gene match: 5. This CDR3 has 15 residues. The CDR3 here is CASSFTGVDNYGYTF. CDR3 DNA: TGTGCCAGCAGCTTTACAGGGGTGGATAACTATGGCTACACCTTC.

Concerning this clone itself: The germline gene is not matched at one end of the junction; a read error may be the cause. The chain couples TRBV7-9 to TRBJ1-4; TRBD1 is a possible D gene (6 bases). Germline CDR1 and CDR2: SEHNR and FQNEAQ (reference sequence). CDR3 size: 17 residues. The CDR3 protein is CASILFGTRTTNEKLFF. CDR3 DNA sequence: TGTGCCAGCATCTTATTTGGGACACGGACAACTAATGAAAAACTGTTTTTT.

This sequence joins TRBV5-1 and TRBJ1-2, with 8 bases identical to TRBD1. Losses at the gene ends were 5 bases for V and 6 bases for J; bases not matched to a gene: 9. This CDR3 has 14 residues. CDR1 SGHRS and CDR2 YFSETQ come from the germline V gene. This CDR3 is CASSFVTGGNGYTF. CDR3 sequence (DNA): TGCGCCAGCAGTTTCGTAACAGGGGGGAATGGCTACACCTTC.

In nucleotides, the CDR3 is TGCGCCAGCAGTTATTACACGCACACCGGGGAGCTGTTTTTT. This codes for CASSYYTHTGELFF. This chain joins TRBV5-1 and TRBJ2-2, with D unclear. This CDR3 is built from 14 residues. The ends were cut back, 5 bases at V and 3 bases at J, with 11 bases in the middle. Germline V gives CDR1 SGHRS, CDR2 YFSETQ. The full variable domain, completed using reference TRBV5-1 and TRBJ2-2, is KAGVTQTPRYLIKTRGQQVTLSCSPISGHRSVSWYQQTPGQGLQFLFEYFSETQRNKGNFPGRFSGRQFSNSRSEMNVSTLELGDSALYLCASSYYTHTGELFFGEGSRLTVL.

The V and J genes are TRBV15 and TRBJ1-5; D is ambiguous. V was clipped by 0 bases and J by 8 bases, with 11 bases between them. This CDR3 is built from 14 residues. Germline values: CDR1 LNHNV, CDR2 YYDKDF (reference sequence). CDR3 loop: CATSRDLGEEPQHF. CDR3 bases: TGTGCCACCAGCAGAGATCTGGGTGAGGAGCCCCAGCATTTT.

CDR3 in amino acids: CASSLAHGYNEQYF. In nucleotides, the CDR3 is TGTGCCAGCAGCTTAGCCCACGGGTACAACGAGCAGTACTTC. This rearrangement joins TRBV7-3 to TRBJ2-7, with D unresolved. V lost 2 bases, J lost 5 bases, and 13 bases lay in between. CDR1 and CDR2 from the germline V gene are SGHTA and FQGTGA. The CDR3 consists of 14 residues.

This clone was counted a single time. The chain carries TRBV5-1 and TRBJ2-1; TRBD1 matches at 7 bases. J gave up 2 bases and V 4 bases, and 6 bases lay outside the gene matches. The V gene's germline CDR1 is SGHRS and CDR2 YFSETQ. The CDR3 contains 15 residues. The CDR3 bases are TGCGCCAGCAGCCCCGGGGACAGTCCCTACAATGAGCAGTTCTTC. Translating gives CASSPGDSPYNEQFF.

The chain employs TRBV4-3 and TRBJ2-5, with D possibly matching TRBD2 (5 bases). V was shortened by 0 bases and J by 6 bases, with 17 bases between the two germline ends. This CDR3 spans 16 amino acids. Germline CDR1 reads LGHNA; CDR2 reads YSLEER. In nucleotides, the CDR3 is TGCGCCAGCAGCCAAGAGTTTAGCGCCGGCGGGCAGACCCAGTACTTC. Its protein product is CASSQEFSAGGQTQYF.

The chain links TRBV18 to TRBJ2-4; TRBD1 matches at 8 bases. CDR3 length equals 14 residues. V was clipped by 2 bases and J by 9 bases; unmatched bases: 6. Per germline, CDR1 KGHSH and CDR2 LQKENI. The DNA of the CDR3 is TGTGCCAGCTCACCAGCGACAGGGGTGGGCATTCAGTACTTC. Protein product: CASSPATGVGIQYF.

The V and J genes are TRBV5-6 and TRBJ1-2; possible D gene TRBD1, 5 bases. The V end lost 3 bases, the J end lost 9 bases, and 21 bases lay between the germline ends. CDR3 length: 15 amino acids. Germline V CDR1 and CDR2: SGHDT, YYEEEE. In DNA form, the CDR3 reads TGTGCCAGCAGCTGGGGGGGACGGACTTTAAGCAGCTACACCTTC. It translates to CASSWGGRTLSSYTF.

The chain links TRBV18 to TRBJ1-1, with D unclear. Trimming cost V 2 bases and J 4 bases, with 11 bases left between them. Germline assignment: CDR1 KGHSH and CDR2 LQKENI. This CDR3 is 14 amino acids long. CDR3 protein: CASSPTEGTTEAFF. Written as DNA, the CDR3 is TGTGCCAGCTCACCAACTGAGGGAACCACTGAAGCTTTCTTT.

The rearrangement links TRBV11-2 to TRBJ2-7; 7 nucleotides align to TRBD1. V was pared by 2 bases and J by 1 base, with 5 bases of the junction left unmatched. CDR1 SGHAT and CDR2 FQNNGV come from the germline V gene. This CDR3 has 15 amino acids. The CDR3 DNA is TGTGCCAGCAGCTTAAATAGGGACAGTTCCTACGAGCAGTACTTC. The encoded protein is CASSLNRDSSYEQYF.

This clone was found once. The gene calls are TRBV6-5 and TRBJ1-6; 7 bases fit TRBD1. The CDR3 totals 13 residues. Per the germline V gene, CDR1 is MNHEY and CDR2 is SVGAGI. The ends lost 6 bases at V and 9 bases at J; junction bases unmatched: 5. The CDR3 bases are TGTGCCAGCAGCCGGGACAGTGCTTCACCCCTCCACTTT. This translates into CASSRDSASPLHF.